This T cell receptor beta chain was recovered during a study of T cells in Graves' hyperthyroidism and ophthalmopathy. The germline CDR1 and CDR2 sequences are DFQATT and SNEGSKA (reference sequence). The V and J ends lost 0 bases and 0 bases respectively, with 10 bases between them. The CDR3 is 15 residues long. This clonotype was counted ten times or more. Authors of the study amplified TCR beta CDR3 regions from RNA transcripts. Initially, a first-round RT-PCR of the TCR CDR3 employed the HTBI primer set. From the multiplex PCR reads, TCRdb called clonotypes with MiXCR, one entry per CDR3 protein. The data contain about 52,000 distinct CDR3 sequences, approximately 48% of them singletons.

The origin of this receptor is a woman aged 45-59 years with Graves' ophthalmopathy. This chain joins TRBV20-1 and TRBJ2-3, with a possible D match to TRBD2 (6 bases). Sequenced material: blood. The CDR3 coding sequence is TGCAGTGCTAGAGATTTGAGCGGGAGCACAGATACGCAGTATTTT. Its protein product is CSARDLSGSTDTQYF.